The sequence of this T cell receptor (beta chain) was determined in a study of T cell repertoires in cytomegalovirus infection. Trimming at V came to 3 bases and at J to 5 bases, leaving 3 bases not matched to a gene. CDR1 and CDR2 from the germline V gene are SEHNR and FQNEAQ (reference sequence). CDR3 size: 14 residues. TCRdb reprocessed the reads with MiXCR, giving one entry per CDR3 protein. Of about 700,000 distinct CDR3 sequences detected, 33% appear once; the ten largest clones hold over 15%. This clonotype was observed a handful of times. Its antigen is not identified. The receptor was derived from a human donor in good health (CMV status not recorded). Some clones in this sample may be carry-over from other donors' samples. The chain uses TRBV7-9 and TRBJ2-7; TRBD2 matches 11 bases. Sample: cultured PBMCs, taken from culture after CMV antigen stimulation. The CDR3 sequence: CASSFIAGGDEQYF. In nucleotides, the CDR3 is TGTGCCAGCAGCTTTATAGCGGGAGGGGACGAGCAGTACTTC.